The 11 T cell receptor beta chains below were found in one sample sequenced in a study of blood T cell repertoires in COVID-19. Sequencing was performed with immunoSEQ multiplex PCR; in TCRdb, only in-frame clones are kept and a portion is missing. This repertoire shows under 150,000 clones, 65% to 85% found once; its top ten account for more than 5%. The source material was PBMCs or T cells enriched from blood (not recorded which). The receptors here all came from a woman in her forties or fifties who had been exposed to COVID-19.

V usage is TRBV10-1 and J usage is TRBJ2-3; D might be TRBD2 (5 bases). CDR1 and CDR2 (germline): WNHNN, SYGVQD (reference sequence). V was shortened by 7 bases and J by 8 bases, with 19 bases between the two germline ends. CDR3 length equals 14 residues. As DNA, the CDR3 is TGCGCCAGCAACGGTCCGGAGAGGGCTGGTACGCAGTATTTT. Translation gives CASNGPERAGTQYF.

This rearrangement joins TRBV19 to TRBJ1-6; D is possibly TRBD1 (6 bases). CDR3 length: 16 amino acids. Germline loops: CDR1 LNHDA, CDR2 SQIVND (reference sequence). V was clipped by 4 bases and J by 1 base, with 11 bases between them. CDR3 in amino acids: CASSTTGISYNSPLHF. CDR3 bases: TGTGCCAGTAGTACAACAGGGATTTCCTATAATTCACCCCTCCACTTT.

V is TRBV6-5 and J is TRBJ1-2, with TRBD1 matching over 7 bases. V dropped 3 bases and J dropped 3; count of bases not matched to a gene: 10. The V gene's germline CDR1 is MNHEY and CDR2 SVGAGI. CDR3 length: 16 amino acids. The DNA for the CDR3 is TGTGCCAGCAGTTATCTACTTGGGACAGAGGACTATGGCTACACCTTC. Its translation: CASSYLLGTEDYGYTF.

As DNA, the CDR3 is TGTGCCAGCAGCTTGGACAGGGATATGTATGGCTACACCTTC. Translation gives CASSLDRDMYGYTF. The V and J genes are TRBV5-4 and TRBJ1-2; weak D call: TRBD1 (6 bases). The V and J ends lost 0 bases and 5 bases respectively, with 11 bases between them. In germline, CDR1 is SGHNT, CDR2 YYREEE (reference sequence). CDR3 length: 14 residues.

Concerning this clone itself: Other DNA sequences from this sample encode an identical CDR3 as well. J is TRBJ2-1 and V is TRBV5-1; D is uncertain. From germline, CDR1 is SGHRS and CDR2 YFSETQ. The V gene lost 0 bases and the J gene lost 4 bases, with 5 bases spanning the gap. The CDR3 contains 13 residues. In nucleotides, the CDR3 is TGCGCCAGCAGCTTGGGGCAATACAATGAGCAGTTCTTC. This translates into CASSLGQYNEQFF.

V and J are TRBV4-3 and TRBJ1-6, with no clear D. V was cut by 5 bases and J by 9 bases, with 14 bases left in between. Germline CDR1 is LGHNA and CDR2 is YSLEER. The CDR3 loop spans 14 amino acids. The CDR3 DNA is TGCGCCAGCAGCAAGACTGGAGGTGGTTCACCCCTCCACTTT. It specifies CASSKTGGGSPLHF.

CDR3 region: CASSLGPGTGDHEQYF. The CDR3 DNA is TGTGCCAGCAGCTTAGGACCCGGGACAGGGGACCACGAGCAGTACTTC. The chain uses TRBV7-2 and TRBJ2-7, with 10 bases aligning to TRBD1. CDR3 length equals 16 residues. V gave up 1 base and J gave up 5 bases; unmatched junction bases: 8. Germline values: CDR1 SGHTA, CDR2 FQGNSA. Drawing the rest from reference TRBV7-2 and TRBJ2-7, the complete variable domain is GAGVSQSPSNKVTEKGKDVELRCDPISGHTALYWYRQSLGQGLEFLIYFQGNSAPDKSGLPSDRFSAERTGGSVSTLTIQRTQQEDSAVYLCASSLGPGTGDHEQYFGPGTRLTVT.

The chain couples TRBV3-1 (or the pseudogene TRBV3-2) to TRBJ1-1; TRBD1 matches 7 bases. The CDR3 is made up of 14 amino acids. With V trimmed by 4 bases and J by 1 base, 3 bases remained unmatched. CDR1 LGHDT and CDR2 YNNKEL come from the germline V gene (reference sequence). The CDR3 DNA follows: TGTGCCAGCAGCCGAGGGGGCCCGAACACTGAAGCTTTCTTT. It codes for CASSRGGPNTEAFF.

This chain joins TRBV18 and TRBJ2-7, with D perhaps TRBD1 (5 bases). The germline CDR1 and CDR2 sequences are KGHSH and LQKENI. V was shortened by 2 bases and J by 5 bases, with 13 bases between the two germline ends. The CDR3 loop spans 14 amino acids. In DNA form, the CDR3 reads TGTGCCAGCTCACCATCGCAGGGTATCCACGAGCAGTACTTC. Its protein is CASSPSQGIHEQYF.

This chain uses TRBV4-3 with TRBJ2-7, with TRBD2 matching over 8 bases. Germline V gene sequence: CDR1 LGHNA, CDR2 YSLEER. The CDR3 runs to 14 residues. V gave up 1 base and J gave up 4 bases; unmatched junction bases: 3. CDR3 bases: TGCGCCAGCAGCCAAGGGGCTAGCGGGTACGAGCAGTACTTC. Protein product: CASSQGASGYEQYF.

The gene calls are TRBV27 and TRBJ2-2; unclear D gene. This CDR3 has 15 residues. Germline V gene sequence: CDR1 MNHEY, CDR2 SMNVEV (reference sequence). V lost 5 bases, J lost 3 bases, and 13 bases lay in between. CDR3 protein: CASSSLNPDTGELFF. In DNA form, the CDR3 reads TGTGCCAGCAGTAGCTTGAACCCGGACACCGGGGAGCTGTTTTTT.